This T cell receptor beta chain was identified during a study of T cell responses to AZD1222 COVID-19 vaccine. Regarding the study as a whole: Repertoire collection took place solely once the T cell response had peaked. Baseline seropositivity occurred in only 5 to 7 AZD1222 recipients.

Clones were sequenced by immunoSEQ multiplex PCR, and TCRdb holds only the in-frame ones, with some missing. The sample yields about 100,000 clones, around 94% seen once. Remarks on this clone: Its antigen is not identified.

V was clipped by 1 base and J by 7 bases, with 11 bases between them. Germline V gene sequence: CDR1 SGHRS, CDR2 YFSETQ. CDR3 length: 13 residues. The chain recombines TRBV5-1 with TRBJ1-1, with D unresolved. Sequenced material: peripheral blood, taken on day 0 of AZD1222 vaccination. The sequence came from an adult in good health. CDR3 protein: CASSLTLQGEAFF. CDR3 in DNA: TGCGCCAGCAGCTTGACACTTCAAGGTGAAGCTTTCTTT.